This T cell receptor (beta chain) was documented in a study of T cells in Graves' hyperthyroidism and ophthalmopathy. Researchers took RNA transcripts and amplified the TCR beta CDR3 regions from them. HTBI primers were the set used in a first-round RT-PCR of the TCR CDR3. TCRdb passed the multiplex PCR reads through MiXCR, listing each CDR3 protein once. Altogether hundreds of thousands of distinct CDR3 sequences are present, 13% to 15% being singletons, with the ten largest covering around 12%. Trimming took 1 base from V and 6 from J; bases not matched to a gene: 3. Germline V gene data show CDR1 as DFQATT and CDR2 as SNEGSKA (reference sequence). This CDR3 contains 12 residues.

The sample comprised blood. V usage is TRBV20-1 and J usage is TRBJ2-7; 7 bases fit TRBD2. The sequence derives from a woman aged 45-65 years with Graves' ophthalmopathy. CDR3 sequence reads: CSARGLAFEQYF. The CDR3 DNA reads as TGCAGTGCTAGAGGACTAGCTTTCGAGCAGTACTTC.